This note documents a single TCR beta chain sequence. The antigen is not known. This specimen comes from a study of shared clonotypes between healthy human individuals. Study-wide points: For naive CD4 cells, around 5% of clonotypes were shared across a handful of donors. Represented diversity, genetic and exposure-history alike, was limited by few donors. Researchers found naive subsets generally carried larger estimated richness than memory subsets.

Per the germline V gene, CDR1 is LGHNT and CDR2 is FRNRAP. The V gene lost 0 bases and the J gene lost 8 bases, with 5 bases spanning the gap. The CDR3 has 12 amino acids. Under the authors' procedure: Owing to the provision of junction-only sequences devoid of quality scores by immunoSEQ, filtering differed. Here immunoSEQ multiplex PCR was the method, and the copy in TCRdb shows in-frame clones only, minus some. V and J calls and clone size follow that table, whereas D and trimming were derived from the DNA. The sample has 2 million to 2.5 million clones; 85% to 95% are singletons. Source material: naive CD4+ T cells sorted from blood. The subset was: CD45RA+ positively selected. V usage is TRBV12-5 and J usage is TRBJ1-3, with D unclear. The sequence came from a man aged 18 to 30 in good health. CDR3 nucleotides: TGTGCTAGTGGTTTGGTACTGGACACCATATATTTT. Translation gives CASGLVLDTIYF.